One and the same sample provided the 32 T cell receptor beta chains below, sequenced in a study of tumor-infiltrating lymphocytes in primary liver carcinoma (dated by TCRdb to about 2017). The listed sequencing device is Illumina HiSeq 2500. Using a constant-region primer and ProtoScript II reverse transcriptase, TCRbeta-specific cDNA was reverse-transcribed from around 500 ng total RNA. The TCRbeta libraries were prepared through three rounds of nested multiplex PCR following a slightly modified ARM-PCR procedure. Each of the first two PCR rounds ran for approximately 10 cycles and used multiplex TRBV1-TRBV30 forward primers together with a Cbeta reverse primer. TCRdb ran its own pipeline on the public reads, namely fastp trimming at Q25 and MiXCR clone calling, and kept in-frame beta chains. Every distinct CDR3 protein forms one entry, paired with its most common genes and DNA. This sample has over 250,000 distinct CDR3 sequences in its table, and 45% to 70% of those were observed once. The ten largest clones capture around 15% of the sample.

Blood RNA was extracted from unsorted whole blood using TRIzol reagent, and germline DNA was obtained with the DNeasy Blood & Tissue kit. Sequences were obtained from peripheral blood. The receptors derive from a woman in her twenties or thirties with primary liver carcinoma and hepatitis B virus infection.

The chain links TRBV30 to TRBJ2-7; D is unclear. V gave up 0 bases and J gave up 11 bases, with 14 bases separating them. The germline V gene encodes CDR1 GTSNPN and CDR2 SVGIG (reference sequence). CDR3 size: 12 residues. The CDR3 nucleotides read TGTGCCTGGAGTGTTCCCGGCTTAGAGAAGTACTTC. Protein: CAWSVPGLEKYF.

This clonotype was found a few times. The genes are TRBV30 and TRBJ1-2; maybe TRBD1 (6 bases). There are 12 residues in the CDR3. Germline V gene sequence: CDR1 GTSNPN, CDR2 SVGIG (reference sequence). Trimming took 4 bases from V and 4 from J, leaving 10 bases between them. The CDR3 nucleotides read TGTGCCTGGAACGACAGGACCTATGGCTACACCTTC. Protein product: CAWNDRTYGYTF.

V and J are TRBV13 and TRBJ2-3; TRBD2 agrees at 7 bases. CDR3 length equals 14 residues. V dropped 3 bases and J dropped 2; count of bases not matched to a gene: 2. The germline V gene has CDR1 PRHDT and CDR2 FYEKMQ (reference sequence). Here the CDR3 reads CASSLGLLTDTQYF. In nucleotides, the CDR3 is TGTGCCAGCAGCTTGGGACTACTCACAGATACGCAGTATTTT.

This clonotype was counted many times. The gene calls are TRBV7-9 and TRBJ2-5; 13 bases fit TRBD2. Germline lookup yields CDR1 SEHNR and CDR2 FQNEAQ (reference sequence). Trimming took 5 bases from V and 6 from J; bases not matched to a gene: 6. CDR3 size: 15 residues. The CDR3 DNA reads as TGTGCCAGCAGCGTGACTAGCGGGAGGTTTAAGACCCAGTACTTC. It yields the protein CASSVTSGRFKTQYF.

Comment on this clonotype: A much more abundant neighbour one base away suggests this may be a read error. The chain recombines TRBV12-3 or TRBV12-4 with TRBJ2-2; TRBD2 matches 11 bases. V was pared by 6 bases and J by 6 bases, with 15 bases of the junction left unmatched. This CDR3 is 18 amino acids long. The CDR3 sequence is CASSPSWRTSGSSGELFF. The CDR3 region has the DNA TGTGCCAGCAGCCCAAGTTGGAGGACTAGCGGGTCCTCCGGGGAGCTGTTTTTT.

DNA for the CDR3: TGTGCCAGCAGCCGGTTGAAGACAGGGGTTAAGACCCAGTACTTC. Translation gives CASSRLKTGVKTQYF. The rearrangement joins TRBV7-8 to TRBJ2-5, with 8 bases fitting TRBD1. CDR1 SGHVS and CDR2 FQNEAQ come from the germline V gene. J lost 6 bases, V lost 5 bases, and 11 bases had no gene match. The CDR3 consists of 15 residues.

The chain couples TRBV6-5 to TRBJ2-2; 8 nucleotides match TRBD1. Germline values: CDR1 MNHEY, CDR2 SVGAGI. V shed 6 bases and J 5 bases; nucleotides not matched to a gene: 5. The CDR3 is 14 amino acids. The CDR3 here is CASRGTGRTGELFF. The DNA for the CDR3 is TGTGCCAGCAGAGGGACAGGCAGGACCGGGGAGCTGTTTTTT.

There are a few counts of this clonotype. CDR3 amino acids: CASRQGGTNYNEQFF. CDR3 nucleotide sequence: TGTGCCAGCAGGCAGGGTGGGACTAACTACAATGAGCAGTTCTTC. The chain carries TRBV5-4 and TRBJ2-1; 7 bases map to TRBD2. Germline V gives CDR1 SGHNT, CDR2 YYREEE (reference sequence). This CDR3 is built from 15 residues. V gave up 5 bases and J gave up 3 bases; unmatched junction bases: 8.

The table lists this clonotype with many counts. The chain links TRBV29-1 to TRBJ1-1; unclear D gene. The CDR3 has 14 amino acids. V gave up 6 bases and J gave up 0 bases, with 14 bases separating them. Per germline, CDR1 SQVTM and CDR2 ANQGSEA. CDR3 region: CSVHAKLVNTEAFF. The CDR3 DNA follows: TGCAGCGTCCACGCCAAACTGGTGAACACTGAAGCTTTCTTT.

This clonotype was seen at least ten times. The chain has TRBV29-1 and TRBJ2-7, with D perhaps being TRBD1 or TRBD2 (5 bases each). The CDR3 contains 10 residues. Germline V gene data show CDR1 as SQVTM and CDR2 as ANQGSEA. V gave up 3 bases and J gave up 5 bases, with 5 bases separating them. CDR3 loop: CSVEGDEQYF. CDR3 nucleotides: TGCAGCGTTGAGGGGGACGAGCAGTACTTC.

Regarding this clonotype: A read error may produce the germline difference seen at one junction end. V and J are TRBV12-3 or TRBV12-4 and TRBJ2-1; D is undetermined. The CDR3 is 16 amino acids. The CDR3, as DNA: TGTGCCAGCATTTTAAGGTTAGCAAGCTCCTACAATGAGCAGTTCTTC. Translating it yields CASILRLASSYNEQFF.

This clonotype was seen at least ten times. The chain recombines TRBV4-3 with TRBJ2-3; 9 bases align to TRBD2. This CDR3 has 17 residues. V trimming: 4 bases; J trimming: 7 bases; junction bases outside the gene matches: 15. CDR1 LGHNA and CDR2 YSLEER come from the germline V gene. CDR3 DNA sequence: TGCGCCAGCAGCCCCCGGGCGGGCGGGAGGGCGGGTAATACGCAGTATTTT. Its protein product is CASSPRAGGRAGNTQYF.

A word on this clonotype: At one boundary the junction diverges from the germline segment, which might be a read error. The chain couples TRBV13 to TRBJ2-3, with 10 positions matching TRBD1. The germline V gene has CDR1 PRHDT and CDR2 FYEKMQ (reference sequence). The CDR3 length is 14 residues. CDR3 bases: TGTGCCACGTTAGACAGGGGGCGCACAGATGCGCAGTATTTT. Translation: CATLDRGRTDAQYF.

As concerns this clonotype: A junction boundary mismatches the germline segment, possibly from a read error. The genes are TRBV29-1 and TRBJ2-6; 8 bases align to TRBD1. The CDR3 runs to 16 residues. CDR1 is SQVTM, CDR2 ANQGSEA, per germline. The CDR3 here is CSFDSQGALGANVLTF. Here the CDR3 DNA reads TGCAGCTTTGACTCCCAGGGGGCGCTCGGGGCCAACGTCCTGACTTTC.

About this clonotype itself: Here the CDR3 omits its conserved ending phenylalanine or tryptophan, so a read error is the likely source. The chain uses TRBV6-1 and TRBJ2-7; maybe TRBD2 (5 bases). The germline gives CDR1 MNHNS, CDR2 SASEGT. This CDR3 spans 17 amino acids. The CDR3 region is CASNELGRADPLREQYL. In DNA form, the CDR3 reads TGTGCCAGCAATGAATTAGGGCGAGCGGACCCTCTACGAGAGCAGTACTTA.

This clonotype is a singleton in its sample. An end of the junction does not agree with germline; a read error may underlie this. The rearrangement links TRBV5-4 to TRBJ2-7; TRBD1 aligns across 7 bases. CDR1 is SGHNT and CDR2 is YYREEE in the germline V gene (reference sequence). The CDR3 has 15 residues. CDR3 DNA: TGTGCCAGCAGATTGGCGAAACAGGGGACGAGGGAGCAGTACTTC. Amino acid sequence: CASRLAKQGTREQYF.

The chain has TRBV6-1 and TRBJ2-7, with 10 bases matching TRBD1. J lost 2 bases, V lost 3 bases, and 7 bases had no gene match. CDR1 and CDR2 (germline): MNHNS, SASEGT. CDR3 length: 16 amino acids. As DNA, the CDR3 is TGTGCCAGCAGTGAGACACCGGGACAGGGGACCTACGAGCAGTACTTC. Amino acid sequence: CASSETPGQGTYEQYF.

This clonotype has only one observation. A much larger clone lies one base from this, so it may be a read error. The CDR3 DNA sequence: TGTGTCAGCAGGCATAACCGGGACAGGAGCAACGAGCAGTACTTC. Residues: CVSRHNRDRSNEQYF. The V and J genes are TRBV12-3 or TRBV12-4 and TRBJ2-7; 8 bases line up with TRBD1. CDR3 size: 15 residues.

This clonotype was counted once. A much larger clone lies one base from this, so it may be a read error. The chain combines TRBV29-1 with TRBJ2-7; D remains unclear. Deletions cut 8 bases from V and 4 bases from J, with 12 bases between. There are 11 residues in the CDR3. Germline V lookup: CDR1 SQVTM, CDR2 ANQGSEA. The CDR3 DNA reads TGCAGCCATCTCGTGGTGTACGAGCAGTACTTC. It is translated as CSHLVVYEQYF.

The chain uses TRBV29-1 and TRBJ2-7, with 7 positions matching TRBD1. The CDR3 totals 13 residues. Germline-derived CDR1 and CDR2 are SQVTM and ANQGSEA. The V segment lost 3 bases and the J segment 7 bases; nucleotides outside the gene matches: 9. CDR3 region: CSVEGQSSNEQYF. The CDR3 bases are TGCAGCGTTGAGGGACAGTCGTCCAATGAGCAGTACTTC.

This clonotype has just a few counts. The chain joins TRBV7-9 to TRBJ2-1; possibly TRBD1 or TRBD2 for D (5 bases each). From germline, CDR1 is SEHNR and CDR2 FQNEAQ (reference sequence). The V end was cut by 4 bases, the J end by 7 bases, with 20 bases between. The length of the CDR3 is 16 residues. This CDR3 reads CASSSEERSWGNEQFF. The CDR3 DNA reads TGTGCCAGCAGCTCCGAAGAGCGGTCCTGGGGGAATGAGCAGTTCTTC. Looking up the rest from reference TRBV7-9 and TRBJ2-1 gives the full variable domain: DTGVSQNPRHKITKRGQNVTFRCDPISEHNRLYWYRQTLGQGPEFLTYFQNEAQLEKSRLLSDRFSAERPKGSFSTLEIQRTEQGDSAMYLCASSSEERSWGNEQFFGPGTRLTVL.

The V gene is TRBV11-2, the J gene TRBJ2-7; the match to TRBD2 covers 11 bases. J lost 5 bases, V lost 6 bases, and 12 bases had no gene match. The CDR3 sequence is 16 residues long. The germline V gene encodes CDR1 SGHAT and CDR2 FQNNGV. The CDR3 nucleotides are TGTGCCAGCAGATTAAAGCTACTAGCGGGAGTCGACGAGCAGTACTTC. It codes for CASRLKLLAGVDEQYF.

The V and J genes are TRBV14 and TRBJ2-7; TRBD1 might be the D (6 bases). This CDR3 is 15 amino acids long. V was pared by 5 bases and J by 4 bases, with 18 bases between. The germline V gene has CDR1 SGHDN and CDR2 FVKESK. CDR3 loop: CASSSHDRRLYEQYF. CDR3 coding DNA: TGTGCCAGCAGCTCCCACGACAGGAGGTTGTACGAGCAGTACTTC.

This rearrangement joins TRBV11-3 to TRBJ1-1; D gene unclear. Germline CDR1 SGHNT, CDR2 YENEEA. The germline V and J ends were trimmed by 3 bases and 7 bases, with 18 bases remaining between them. This CDR3 spans 15 amino acids. The CDR3 DNA follows: TGTGCCAGCAGCTTCACCGCGGGTTCGACGATTGAAGCTTTCTTT. Encoded protein: CASSFTAGSTIEAFF.

CDR3: CASSLGPDQPQHF. The CDR3 DNA sequence: TGTGCCAGCAGTCTAGGGCCAGATCAGCCCCAGCATTTT. The gene calls are TRBV2 and TRBJ1-5; D gene ambiguous. The CDR3 consists of 13 residues. V shed 5 bases and J shed 5 bases, with 10 bases lying between them. Germline assignment: CDR1 SNHLY and CDR2 FYNNEI.

A word on this clonotype: This clone may be a read error of a much larger clone one base away. The V gene is TRBV12-3 or TRBV12-4, the J gene TRBJ1-1, with no clear D. The CDR3 has 14 residues. Between the trimmed V and J ends, which lost 8 bases and 10 bases, there was a span of 23 bases. This CDR3 is CASAELDPHQTAFF. As DNA, the CDR3 is TGTGCCAGCGCCGAGCTCGACCCCCACCAGACAGCTTTCTTT.

This clonotype was found a few times. At one of its ends the junction is not consistent with the germline gene, which may arise from a read error. V usage is TRBV12-3 or TRBV12-4 and J usage is TRBJ1-2; the match to TRBD1 covers 8 bases. CDR3 size: 13 residues. The CDR3, as DNA: TGTACCAGCAGGAAGGACAGGGACTATGGCTACACCTTC. Amino acid sequence: CTSRKDRDYGYTF.

CDR3 amino acids: CASSERANYGYTF. The CDR3 nucleotides are TGTGCCAGCTCTGAGCGGGCTAACTATGGCTACACCTTC. The chain links TRBV6-1 to TRBJ1-2, with unresolved D. Trimming took 8 bases from V and 0 from J, leaving 10 bases between them. From germline, CDR1 is MNHNS and CDR2 SASEGT. This CDR3 has 13 residues.

About this clonotype itself: Possible read error: a much larger clone is one base away. The CDR3 is CSVEGEELGANYGYTF. As DNA, the CDR3 is TGCAGCGTTGAGGGAGAAGAGTTGGGAGCTAACTATGGCTACACCTTC. The rearrangement joins TRBV29-1 to TRBJ1-2; no clear D. V was pared by 3 bases and J by 0 bases, with 17 bases between. There are 16 residues in the CDR3. The germline V gene has CDR1 SQVTM and CDR2 ANQGSEA.

About this clonotype: This is likely a read error, given that the CDR3 carries no conserved phenylalanine or tryptophan at its end. This sequence joins TRBV11-3 and TRBJ2-6; the match to TRBD1 covers 7 bases. Germline V CDR1 and CDR2: SGHNT, YENEEA. This CDR3 has 14 amino acids. The CDR3 protein is CASSGRTGANILTL. CDR3 sequence (DNA): TGTGCCAGCAGCGGTCGAACAGGGGCCAACATCCTGACTTTA.

This clonotype showed up just a few times. V gene TRBV7-9 combines with J gene TRBJ1-1, with 10 bases matching TRBD1. CDR1 and CDR2 (germline): SEHNR, FQNEAQ (reference sequence). This CDR3 comprises 16 residues. The ends lost 3 bases at V and 6 bases at J; junction bases unmatched: 10. The chain's CDR3 is CASSFKGGTGVPEAFF. The CDR3 coding sequence is TGTGCCAGCAGCTTTAAGGGTGGGACAGGGGTTCCTGAAGCTTTCTTT.

Points on this clonotype: At one end, the junction sequence differs from germline, possibly due to a read error. The chain is built from TRBV11-2 and TRBJ2-1; 7 bases agree with TRBD2. The CDR3 is 14 amino acids. Germline V gene sequence: CDR1 SGHAT, CDR2 FQNNGV. In DNA, the CDR3 is TGTACCAGCACCTACCGGGGGGTCTACAATGTGCAGTTCTTC. Translation gives CTSTYRGVYNVQFF.